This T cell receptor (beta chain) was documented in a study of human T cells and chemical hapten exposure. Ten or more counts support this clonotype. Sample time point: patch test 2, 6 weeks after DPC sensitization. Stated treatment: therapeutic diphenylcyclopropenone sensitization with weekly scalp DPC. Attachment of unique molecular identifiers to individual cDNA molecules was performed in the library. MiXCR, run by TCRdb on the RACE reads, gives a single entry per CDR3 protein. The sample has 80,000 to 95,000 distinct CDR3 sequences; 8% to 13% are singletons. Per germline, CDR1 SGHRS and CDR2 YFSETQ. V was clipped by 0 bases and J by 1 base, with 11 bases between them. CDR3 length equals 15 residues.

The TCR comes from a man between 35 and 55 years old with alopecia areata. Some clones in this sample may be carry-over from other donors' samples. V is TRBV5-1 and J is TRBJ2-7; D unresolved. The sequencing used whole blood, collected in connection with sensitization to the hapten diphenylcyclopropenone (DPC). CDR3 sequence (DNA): TGCGCCAGCAGCTTGGAACTGGATTTATCCTACGAGCAGTACTTC. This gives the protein CASSLELDLSYEQYF.